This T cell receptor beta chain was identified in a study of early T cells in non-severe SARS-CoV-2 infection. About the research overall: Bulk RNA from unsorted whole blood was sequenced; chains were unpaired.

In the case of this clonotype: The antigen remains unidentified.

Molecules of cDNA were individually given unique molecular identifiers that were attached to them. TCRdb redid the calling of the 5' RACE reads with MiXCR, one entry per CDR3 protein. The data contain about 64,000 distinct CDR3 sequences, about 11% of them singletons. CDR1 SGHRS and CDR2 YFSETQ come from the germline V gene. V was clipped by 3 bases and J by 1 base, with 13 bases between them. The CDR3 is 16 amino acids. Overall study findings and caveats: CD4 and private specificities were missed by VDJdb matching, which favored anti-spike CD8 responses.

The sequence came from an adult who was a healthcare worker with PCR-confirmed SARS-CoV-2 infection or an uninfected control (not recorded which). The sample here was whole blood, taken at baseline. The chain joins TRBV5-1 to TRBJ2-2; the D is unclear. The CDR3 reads CASSSSTGVNTGELFF. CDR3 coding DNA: TGCGCCAGCAGCTCAAGTACTGGGGTGAACACCGGGGAGCTGTTTTTT.